These 24 T cell receptor beta chains were all obtained from the same sample, sequenced in a study of beta chain features in type 1 diabetes. Every bit of the isolated RNA underwent reverse transcription, so sequencing read expressed TCRB transcripts. TCRdb's table, derived via immunoSEQ multiplex PCR, lists solely in-frame clones and lacks some. The table includes some 400,000 clones, over 13% detected once. Sequenced sample: naive CD4+ T cells from blood. Receptors originate from a woman younger than 30 in good health.

V and J are TRBV2 and TRBJ1-5; D perhaps matches TRBD1 (5 bases). Germline V lookup: CDR1 SNHLY, CDR2 FYNNEI. V lost 8 bases, J lost 4 bases, and 9 bases lay in between. This CDR3 spans 12 amino acids. Here the CDR3 DNA reads TGTGCCAGCTCGAAGGGGAATCAGCCCCAGCATTTT. This sequence encodes CASSKGNQPQHF.

V usage is TRBV7-2 and J usage is TRBJ2-7, with 7 bases lining up with TRBD2. The trim removed 1 base at V and 0 bases at J, leaving 6 bases unmatched. Germline loops: CDR1 SGHTA, CDR2 FQGNSA. This CDR3 is 16 amino acids long. The CDR3 DNA is TGTGCCAGCAGCTTAGGGAGCGGGGCGAGCTCCTACGAGCAGTACTTC. Its translation is CASSLGSGASSYEQYF.

Notes on this clone: Other DNA sequences from this sample encode an identical CDR3 as well. CDR3 sequence: CAWRAGVNTEAFF. The CDR3 DNA is TGTGCCTGGAGGGCTGGAGTGAACACTGAAGCTTTCTTT. V usage is TRBV30 and J usage is TRBJ1-1; D remains unclear. There are 13 residues in the CDR3. CDR1 and CDR2 (germline): GTSNPN, SVGIG (reference sequence). Between the trimmed V and J ends, which lost 3 bases and 0 bases, there was a span of 8 bases. Together with reference TRBV30 and TRBJ1-1, the CDR3 gives the full variable domain: SQTIHQWPATLVQPVGSPLSLECTVEGTSNPNLYWYRQAAGRGLQLLFYSVGIGQISSEVPQNLSASRPQDRQFILSSKKLLLSDSGFYLCAWRAGVNTEAFFGQGTRLTVV.

The table lists this clone with a few counts. The chain combines TRBV27 with TRBJ2-7, with D perhaps matching TRBD2 (5 bases). Trimming removed 3 bases at V and 3 bases at J, with 15 bases between. This CDR3 comprises 15 residues. Germline CDR1 MNHEY, CDR2 SMNVEV (reference sequence). CDR3 loop: CASSFREGTIYEQYF. CDR3 coding DNA: TGTGCCAGCAGTTTTAGAGAGGGAACAATCTACGAGCAGTACTTC.

This clone was observed a few times. Here the CDR3 reads CASSLVALGTDTQYF. DNA of the CDR3: TGTGCCAGCAGCTTAGTAGCGCTCGGCACAGATACGCAGTATTTT. This chain connects TRBV7-2 to TRBJ2-3, with D perhaps matching TRBD2 (5 bases). The CDR3 totals 15 residues. V lost 1 base, J lost 1 base, and 9 bases lay in between. CDR1 SGHTA and CDR2 FQGNSA come from the germline V gene.

This clone was counted only a few times. V and J are TRBV6-4 and TRBJ2-1; TRBD2 matches 7 bases. The germline gives CDR1 MRHNA, CDR2 SNTAGT. Losses at the gene ends were 6 bases for V and 2 bases for J; bases not matched to a gene: 10. The CDR3 is 16 amino acids. The CDR3 region has the DNA TGTGCCAGCAGCCAAGGTCAGCTAGCGGCCTACAATGAGCAGTTCTTC. It translates to CASSQGQLAAYNEQFF.

This clone was found a few times. This chain links TRBV25-1 with TRBJ2-7; 7 bases are a match to TRBD1. Germline CDR1 reads MGHDK; CDR2 reads SYGVNS. CDR3 length: 14 residues. V lost 3 bases and J lost 7; bases outside the gene matches: 9. CDR3 nucleotide sequence: TGTGCCAGCAGTGAGTTCGGACAGGAGGTTGAGCAGTACTTC. Protein sequence: CASSEFGQEVEQYF.

This clone was counted a few times. The gene calls are TRBV5-1 and TRBJ2-7; a weak D match, TRBD1 (6 bases). CDR1 and CDR2 from the germline V gene are SGHRS and YFSETQ. The CDR3 contains 15 residues. Trimming shortened V by 4 bases and J by 2 bases, and 16 bases separated the two germline ends. In nucleotides, the CDR3 is TGCGCCAGCAGCCCCGCGACAGGATTAACCTACGAGCAGTACTTC. Translation: CASSPATGLTYEQYF.

In its sample, this clone was seen a few times. This chain joins TRBV6-1 and TRBJ2-3, with D hard to call. Germline V gene data show CDR1 as MNHNS and CDR2 as SASEGT. The CDR3 is 15 residues long. Trimming left V 2 bases short and J 3 bases short, with 12 bases between. In DNA, the CDR3 is TGTGCCAGCAGTGAAAGTCCCGCTAAGACAGATACGCAGTATTTT. Translation: CASSESPAKTDTQYF.

A few counts support this clone. The chain combines TRBV7-2 with TRBJ2-3; maybe TRBD1 (6 bases). Germline V gives CDR1 SGHTA, CDR2 FQGNSA. The V end lost 10 bases, the J end lost 2 bases, and 19 bases lay between the germline ends. The CDR3 runs 15 residues. The CDR3 DNA reads TGTGCCACCTCTCCCAGGGGCGCAAACACAGATACGCAGTATTTT. This sequence encodes CATSPRGANTDTQYF.

The CDR3 coding sequence is TGCAGCGCCCTCGGGGGTGCGGAGACCCAGTACTTC. Translating gives CSALGGAETQYF. The rearrangement uses TRBV29-1 and TRBJ2-5; D possibly corresponds to TRBD2 (6 bases). The V gene's germline CDR1 is SQVTM and CDR2 ANQGSEA. The CDR3 is 12 amino acids. V shed 7 bases and J shed 5 bases, with 14 bases lying between them. Filled out from reference TRBV29-1 and TRBJ2-5, the complete variable domain reads SAVISQKPSRDICQRGTSLTIQCQVDSQVTMMFWYRQQPGQSLTLIATANQGSEATYESGFVIDKFPISRPNLTFSTLTVSNMSPEDSSIYLCSALGGAETQYFGPGTRLLVL.

J is TRBJ2-4 and V is TRBV7-3, with 8 nucleotides matching TRBD1. From germline, CDR1 is SGHTA and CDR2 FQGTGA. V lost 0 bases and J lost 0; bases outside the gene matches: 4. This CDR3 has 17 amino acids. The DNA of the CDR3 is TGTGCCAGCAGCTTAACCGGACAGGGAATAGCCAAAAACATTCAGTACTTC. Translated: CASSLTGQGIAKNIQYF.

This clone was seen a few times. The chain uses TRBV18 and TRBJ2-4, with 9 bases aligning to TRBD1. Looked up from germline, CDR1 is KGHSH and CDR2 is LQKENI. The length of the CDR3 is 14 residues. Losses at the gene ends were 3 bases for V and 8 bases for J; bases not matched to a gene: 5. The CDR3 coding sequence is TGTGCCAGCTCACCCGGACAGGGGCGCGACATTCAGTACTTC. Translation: CASSPGQGRDIQYF.

This clone was observed a handful of times. V and J are TRBV2 and TRBJ2-2; TRBD1 aligns across 8 bases. Germline CDR1 reads SNHLY; CDR2 reads FYNNEI. The CDR3 covers 13 residues. The V segment lost 6 bases and the J segment 6 bases; nucleotides outside the gene matches: 3. DNA for the CDR3: TGTGCCAGCAGATTACAGGGGGCCGGGGAGCTGTTTTTT. It encodes CASRLQGAGELFF.

The V and J genes are TRBV7-2 and TRBJ2-4; TRBD2 aligns across 14 bases. The CDR3 spans 15 residues. Germline trimming cut 5 bases from V and 9 bases from J; bases unmatched to any gene: 6. The V gene's germline CDR1 is SGHTA and CDR2 FQGNSA. CDR3 loop: CASSGGTSGRSIQYF. CDR3 nucleotides: TGTGCCAGCAGCGGGGGGACTAGCGGGAGAAGCATTCAGTACTTC.

This rearrangement joins TRBV7-8 to TRBJ2-6; 7 bases match TRBD1. V trimming: 4 bases; J trimming: 0 bases; junction bases outside the gene matches: 9. This CDR3 is built from 18 residues. Germline assignment: CDR1 SGHVS and CDR2 FQNEAQ. CDR3 amino acids: CASSSPGQLSSGANVLTF. The CDR3 region has the DNA TGTGCCAGCAGCTCCCCGGGACAGCTTAGCTCTGGGGCCAACGTCCTGACTTTC.

The chain couples TRBV21-1 to TRBJ2-1; the table's D gene call, TRBD2, was not cross checked with the DNA. TRBV21-1 is tagged as a pseudogene. This CDR3 is 15 amino acids long. Here the CDR3 reads CASSRASGIEDEQFF. The CDR3 region has the DNA TGTGCCAGCAGTAGGGCTAGCGGGATTGAGGATGAGCAGTTCTTC.

This clone was counted a few times. The sample contains more than one DNA sequence encoding this CDR3. The chain is built from TRBV5-1 and TRBJ2-1; a possible D gene is TRBD2 (6 bases). CDR3 length equals 16 residues. The V end lost 0 bases, the J end lost 0 bases, and 10 bases lay between the germline ends. The germline CDR1 and CDR2 sequences are SGHRS and YFSETQ. CDR3 coding DNA: TGCGCCAGCAGCTTGGCCGGGGGAAGCTCCTACAATGAGCAGTTCTTC. It is translated as CASSLAGGSSYNEQFF.

There are a few counts of this clone. This chain links TRBV14 with TRBJ2-7; D is uncertain. Germline V lookup: CDR1 SGHDN, CDR2 FVKESK. V was clipped by 0 bases and J by 9 bases, with 6 bases between them. This CDR3 has 11 residues. Here the CDR3 DNA reads TGTGCCAGCAGCCAAGAAATCGTGCAGTACTTC. Its protein is CASSQEIVQYF.

A few counts support this clone. The rearrangement joins TRBV4-3 to TRBJ2-4, with D perhaps matching TRBD1 (6 bases). Germline values: CDR1 LGHNA, CDR2 YSLEER. Between the trimmed V and J ends, which lost 4 bases and 9 bases, there was a span of 22 bases. CDR3 length: 16 residues. The CDR3 sequence is CASSPLPPGQESIQYF. The CDR3 DNA is TGCGCCAGCAGCCCCTTACCCCCGGGACAAGAGAGCATTCAGTACTTC.

This clone has just a few counts. The genes are TRBV18 and TRBJ1-1, with D possibly matching TRBD1 (5 bases). Germline CDR1 and CDR2: KGHSH and LQKENI. CDR3 size: 14 residues. The V gene lost 7 bases and the J gene lost 7 bases, with 19 bases spanning the gap. The CDR3 reads CASWKGGGKSEAFF. The DNA of the CDR3 is TGTGCCAGCTGGAAAGGCGGGGGGAAGAGTGAAGCTTTCTTT. The full variable domain, with the rest looked up from reference TRBV18 and TRBJ1-1, is NAGVMQNPRHLVRRRGQEARLRCSPMKGHSHVYWYRQLPEEGLKFMVYLQKENIIDESGMPKERFSAEFPKEGPSILRIQQVVRGDSAAYFCASWKGGGKSEAFFGQGTRLTVV.

This clone was detected a few times. The chain couples TRBV19 to TRBJ2-7, with TRBD2 matching 7 bases. In germline, CDR1 is LNHDA, CDR2 SQIVND (reference sequence). The CDR3 spans 14 residues. Germline trimming cut 6 bases from V and 3 bases from J; bases unmatched to any gene: 8. CDR3 protein: CASRVRDYHYEQYF. The DNA of the CDR3 is TGTGCCAGTAGAGTCCGGGACTACCACTACGAGCAGTACTTC.

This clone was picked up a small number of times. The CDR3 region is CASSFTLSTEAFF. CDR3 nucleotides: TGTGCCAGCAGCTTTACCTTGAGCACTGAAGCTTTCTTT. This chain links TRBV7-2 with TRBJ1-1; D is undetermined. With 3 bases removed from V and 4 bases from J, the gap between germline ends came to 9 bases. The germline gives CDR1 SGHTA, CDR2 FQGNSA. The CDR3 is made up of 13 amino acids.

This clone was found a few times. This chain links TRBV6-5 with TRBJ2-1; possibly TRBD2 for D (7 bases). The CDR3 is 12 amino acids. V was cut by 6 bases and J by 8 bases, with 11 bases left in between. Germline CDR1 reads MNHEY; CDR2 reads SVGAGI. The CDR3 nucleotides read TGTGCCAGCAGGAAAGGGGGGGATGAGCAGTTCTTC. Amino acid sequence: CASRKGGDEQFF.